The clone carrying this T cell receptor beta chain was found a few times. In the original analysis: Amplification of reference gene primers was used by the study to estimate nucleated cell counts. Clones were sequenced by immunoSEQ multiplex PCR, and TCRdb holds only the in-frame ones, with some missing. The V and J calls and the clone size are those of that table, but D and trimming were determined from the DNA. The repertoire holds tens of thousands of clones, with 77% as singletons. Germline CDR1 and CDR2: MGHDK and SYGVNS. After removal of 5 bases from V and 4 bases from J, the junction contained 8 bases not matched to a gene. This CDR3 is 15 amino acids long. The sample is drawn from a study of blood T cell repertoires in COVID-19. The wider study: Italy, Spain and the United States were the sources of the convalescent and acute COVID-19 samples. Sources were T cells, B-cell-depleted T cells, or PBMCs; the material itself was cDNA or gDNA.

The origin of this receptor is a human donor with active or convalescent COVID-19. The donor label of this sample is uncertain. The V call is TRBV25-1, the J call TRBJ2-3, with 8 bases matching TRBD1. The sequenced sample was peripheral blood. Written as DNA, the CDR3 is TGTGCCAGCAGTCCATCGGACAGGGTCCCAGATACGCAGTATTTT. Its translation: CASSPSDRVPDTQYF.